The 25 T cell receptor beta chains reported below all come from one sample, sequenced in a study of post-analysis software for immune sequencing data (dated by TCRdb to between 2014 and 2017). Paper-wide results and their limitations: Several TRBV segments, including TRBV5-6, TRBV5-1 and TRBV20-1, were significantly more frequent in patients than controls.

Libraries were made using PCR. Sequencing relied on an Illumina HiSeq 2500. To reduce PCR and sequencing biases, unique molecular identifiers were incorporated into the TCR beta cDNA libraries. In-frame beta chains were kept once TCRdb had trimmed the public reads at Q25 with fastp and called clones with MiXCR. Records with the same CDR3 protein are collapsed into one entry carrying the most frequent genes and DNA. The sample table lists under 900,000 distinct CDR3 sequences, under 70% of them with a count of one. Around 4.5% of the sample lies in the top ten. Antigen specificity for these receptors is unknown. Sequenced input: blood. The receptors were sampled from a girl aged 5 to 17 with multiple sclerosis.

This clonotype has a handful of counts. The chain combines TRBV5-1 with TRBJ2-1, with 8 bases that match TRBD2. The CDR3 loop spans 16 amino acids. Germline CDR1 SGHRS, CDR2 YFSETQ. The V segment lost 4 bases and the J segment 3 bases; nucleotides outside the gene matches: 9. The CDR3 nucleotides read TGCGCCAGCAGCGCAATGGGGAGCGGGAGCTACAATGAGCAGTTCTTC. Its translation is CASSAMGSGSYNEQFF.

This clonotype has a handful of counts. The chain employs TRBV27 and TRBJ2-5; D remains unclear. Judging by the DNA end, TRBJ2-7 fits better; the J call may be wrong. Per germline, CDR1 MNHEY and CDR2 SMNVEV (reference sequence). This CDR3 is 13 amino acids long. This CDR3 reads CASSSSLAYEQYF. The CDR3 coding sequence is TGTGCCAGCAGTTCCTCCCTAGCCTACGAGCAGTACTTC.

This chain connects TRBV7-9 to TRBJ2-7; D possibly corresponds to TRBD2 (6 bases). Germline V lookup: CDR1 SEHNR, CDR2 FQNEAQ (reference sequence). V was cut by 1 base and J by 0 bases, with 16 bases left in between. CDR3 length: 17 residues. The CDR3 DNA follows: TGTGCCAGCAGCTTAGGCCCCGGGAACGGGGGCTCCTACGAGCAGTACTTC. It specifies CASSLGPGNGGSYEQYF.

The V gene is TRBV6-2 or TRBV6-3, the J gene TRBJ2-2; 10 bases align to TRBD2. The junction had 6 bases not matched to a gene; V was cut back by 2 bases and J by 0 bases. The length of the CDR3 is 18 residues. Looked up from germline, CDR1 is MNHEY and CDR2 is SVGEGT. DNA for the CDR3: TGTGCCAGCAGTTACATTTCGACTAGCGGGCCGAACACCGGGGAGCTGTTTTTT. Protein sequence: CASSYISTSGPNTGELFF.

This clonotype was recorded once. V usage is TRBV20-1 and J usage is TRBJ2-3; 9 bases agree with TRBD2. The germline V gene encodes CDR1 DFQATT and CDR2 SNEGSKA (reference sequence). V gave up 1 base and J gave up 1 base; unmatched junction bases: 6. This CDR3 spans 16 amino acids. CDR3 nucleotides: TGCAGTGCTAGAGGTCTGACTAGCGGAGGCACAGATACGCAGTATTTT. Its protein is CSARGLTSGGTDTQYF.

This clonotype occurred once. Here the CDR3 DNA reads TGTGCCAGCAGCCACCGATCCTCGCGGAGGCCCTCCTACAATGAGCAGTTCTTC. Translating gives CASSHRSSRRPSYNEQFF. J is TRBJ2-1 and V is TRBV4-2; possible D gene TRBD2, 5 bases. Germline CDR1 is LGHNA and CDR2 is YNFKEQ. Trimming took 3 bases from V and 0 from J, leaving 18 bases between them. The length of the CDR3 is 18 residues.

This clonotype was seen once. The rearrangement links TRBV6-4 to TRBJ2-3; 7 nucleotides line up with TRBD1. This CDR3 has 15 amino acids. V shed 2 bases and J 4 bases; nucleotides not matched to a gene: 6. In germline, CDR1 is MRHNA, CDR2 SNTAGT. CDR3 amino acids: CASSDGTARADTQYF. The CDR3 nucleotides are TGTGCCAGCAGTGACGGGACAGCGAGGGCAGATACGCAGTATTTT.

V usage is TRBV6-1 and J usage is TRBJ2-1; perhaps D is TRBD1 or TRBD2 (7 bases each). V was cut by 6 bases and J by 13 bases, with 34 bases left in between. Germline V gene data show CDR1 as MNHNS and CDR2 as SASEGT. The CDR3 contains 18 residues. The chain's CDR3 is CASSPTLLWTRGQETQFF. The CDR3 DNA sequence: TGTGCCAGCAGCCCCACTCTGCTTTGGACTAGGGGGCAAGAGACCCAGTTCTTC.

The genes are TRBV6-2 or TRBV6-3 and TRBJ1-5; a possible D gene is TRBD1 (5 bases). The CDR3 extends over 14 amino acids. V shed 6 bases and J shed 3 bases, with 12 bases lying between them. Germline V gene sequence: CDR1 MNHEY, CDR2 SVGEGT. The chain's CDR3 is CASSHDSNNQPQHF. The CDR3, as DNA: TGTGCCAGCAGCCACGACAGTAACAATCAGCCCCAGCATTTT.

The V gene is TRBV5-1, the J gene TRBJ1-5; D perhaps matches TRBD1 (6 bases). CDR1 is SGHRS, CDR2 YFSETQ, per germline. V was cut by 5 bases and J by 4 bases, with 25 bases left in between. The CDR3 covers 18 residues. In DNA, the CDR3 is TGCGCCAGCAGTCCAGGCCTGGGGGGCGGGAATAGTAATCAGCCCCAGCATTTT. Translation gives CASSPGLGGGNSNQPQHF. Full variable domain (remainder filled in from reference TRBV5-1 and TRBJ1-5): KAGVTQTPRYLIKTRGQQVTLSCSPISGHRSVSWYQQTPGQGLQFLFEYFSETQRNKGNFPGRFSGRQFSNSRSEMNVSTLELGDSALYLCASSPGLGGGNSNQPQHFGDGTRLSIL.

This chain connects TRBV27 to TRBJ1-2; 11 bases align to TRBD1. The CDR3 runs to 17 residues. Looked up from germline, CDR1 is MNHEY and CDR2 is SMNVEV (reference sequence). V shed 4 bases and J 3 bases; nucleotides not matched to a gene: 10. The CDR3 nucleotides are TGTGCCAGCAGTTCCACATCGGACAGGGGGCGTTACTATGGCTACACCTTC. Amino acid sequence: CASSSTSDRGRYYGYTF.

The chain has TRBV20-1 and TRBJ2-5; no reliable D call. The J call is uncertain, as TRBJ2-7 better fits the DNA end. The CDR3 contains 13 residues. CDR1 DFQATT and CDR2 SNEGSKA come from the germline V gene (reference sequence). The CDR3, as DNA: TGCAGTGCTCACTCCGACCGCTCCTACGAGCAGTACTTC. It yields the protein CSAHSDRSYEQYF.

The V and J genes are TRBV7-3 and TRBJ2-2, with TRBD1 identical over 9 bases. J lost 3 bases, V lost 1 base, and 3 bases had no gene match. From germline, CDR1 is SGHTA and CDR2 FQGTGA. There are 16 residues in the CDR3. The CDR3 DNA is TGTGCCAGCAGCTTAAACCGGACAGGGGACACCGGGGAGCTGTTTTTT. It codes for CASSLNRTGDTGELFF.

The chain combines TRBV7-2 with TRBJ2-4; 11 nucleotides line up with TRBD1. The J call is uncertain, as TRBJ2-7 better fits the DNA end. Looked up from germline, CDR1 is SGHTA and CDR2 is FQGNSA. The CDR3 loop spans 15 amino acids. As DNA, the CDR3 is TGTGCCAGCAGCTTAGTTGGGACAGGGGGCTACGAGCAGTACTTC. This codes for CASSLVGTGGYEQYF.

The genes are TRBV6-5 and TRBJ1-4, with D perhaps TRBD1 (5 bases). Looked up from germline, CDR1 is MNHEY and CDR2 is SVGAGI. Trimming pared 0 bases from V and 7 bases from J, leaving 12 bases between. The CDR3 runs to 15 residues. The CDR3 is CASSYSGVSSEKLFF. CDR3 sequence (DNA): TGTGCCAGCAGTTACTCGGGGGTATCGAGTGAAAAACTGTTTTTT.

This chain uses TRBV14 with TRBJ2-1, with TRBD2 matching over 7 bases. TRBJ2-7 matches the DNA end more closely, so the J call is doubtful. Germline loops: CDR1 SGHDN, CDR2 FVKESK. This CDR3 contains 15 residues. The CDR3 loop is CASSRSGPPYNEQYF. The CDR3 nucleotides read TGTGCCAGCAGCCGTAGCGGGCCACCCTACAATGAGCAGTACTTC.

This clonotype was detected only a few times. The J gene is TRBJ2-1, the V gene TRBV12-5; 9 bases agree with TRBD2. Trimming removed 7 bases from V and 3 bases from J; junction bases left unmatched: 4. CDR1 is LGHNT, CDR2 FRNRAP, per germline. The CDR3 has 14 residues. DNA of the CDR3: TGTGCTAGTGTCCTAGCGGGGTACTACAATGAGCAGTTCTTC. Its protein is CASVLAGYYNEQFF.

The CDR3 protein is CASAIRWGGQETQYF. In DNA, the CDR3 is TGTGCCAGCGCGATACGTTGGGGGGGCCAAGAGACCCAGTACTTC. V and J are TRBV6-5 and TRBJ2-5; 7 nucleotides agree with TRBD2. Per germline, CDR1 MNHEY and CDR2 SVGAGI. CDR3 length: 15 amino acids. The trim removed 8 bases at V and 1 base at J, leaving 10 bases unmatched.

The genes are TRBV28 and TRBJ1-1; D is uncertain. This CDR3 has 13 amino acids. Per the germline V gene, CDR1 is MDHEN and CDR2 is SYDVKM. Trimming stripped 2 bases from V and 6 bases from J, with 10 bases between. The CDR3 sequence is CASSLMSISEAFF. CDR3 DNA: TGTGCCAGCAGTTTAATGTCAATTTCTGAAGCTTTCTTT.

The chain couples TRBV6-4 to TRBJ2-5; TRBD1 might be the D (7 bases). The last part of the DNA fits TRBJ2-7 better; the J call may be wrong. Germline loops: CDR1 MRHNA, CDR2 SNTAGT. CDR3 size: 15 residues. As DNA, the CDR3 is TGTGCCAGCAGCCTAGACAGGGTGGAGGGGGACGAGCAGTACTTC. As protein: CASSLDRVEGDEQYF.

The genes are TRBV7-9 and TRBJ1-2, with TRBD1 identical over 7 bases. CDR1 SEHNR and CDR2 FQNEAQ come from the germline V gene (reference sequence). The CDR3 has 17 residues. Unmatched junction bases numbered 15, after V lost 4 bases and J lost 4 bases. CDR3 DNA: TGTGCCAGCAGCTCGCCAAGACAGGGTCCAAGGCGCTATGGCTACACCTTC. Its protein product is CASSSPRQGPRRYGYTF.

CDR3 bases: TGTGCTAGCGGGGTAGCAGGGGCCAACGTCCTGACTTTC. The encoded protein is CASGVAGANVLTF. This rearrangement joins TRBV7-7 to TRBJ2-6; TRBD2 aligns across 8 bases. In germline, CDR1 is SSHAT, CDR2 FNYEAQ (reference sequence). This CDR3 region has 13 residues. Supplemented by reference TRBV7-7 and TRBJ2-6, the full variable domain reads GAGVSQSPRYKVTKRGQDVTLRCDPISSHATLYWYQQALGQGPEFLTYFNYEAQPDKSGLPSDRFSAERPEGSISTLTIQRTEQRDSAMYRCASGVAGANVLTFGAGSRLTVL.

This chain connects TRBV6-1 to TRBJ1-1; 7 bases fit TRBD1. The CDR3 length is 15 residues. Germline CDR1 MNHNS, CDR2 SASEGT. V was pared by 4 bases and J by 4 bases, with 9 bases of the junction left unmatched. The CDR3 coding sequence is TGTGCCAGCAGTGTGCTAGGACAGGTGGGCACTGAAGCTTTCTTT. Its translation is CASSVLGQVGTEAFF.

V gene TRBV4-1 combines with J gene TRBJ1-2, with 10 bases lining up with TRBD1. The V gene's germline CDR1 is MGHRA and CDR2 YSYEKL. The CDR3 has 18 amino acids. After removal of 4 bases from V and 1 base from J, the junction contained 12 bases not matched to a gene. The CDR3 spells CASSRIPGTGVGNYGYTF. Here the CDR3 DNA reads TGCGCCAGCAGCCGCATCCCGGGGACAGGGGTGGGTAACTATGGCTACACCTTC.

This clonotype was detected a few times. J is TRBJ2-1 and V is TRBV6-2 or TRBV6-3; no firm D call. V was pared by 6 bases and J by 7 bases, with 10 bases between. The CDR3 has 12 residues. Germline CDR1 reads MNHEY; CDR2 reads SVGEGT. CDR3 DNA: TGTGCCAGCAGACCTCTAAGGAATGAGCAGTTCTTC. Translating it yields CASRPLRNEQFF.